The 28 T cell receptor beta chains below were found in one sample sequenced in a study of cytomegalovirus exposure and HLA in healthy donors. This PCR relied on a set of 60 Vbeta primers and 13 Jbeta primers. The table came from immunoSEQ multiplex PCR; TCRdb's copy has only in-frame clones and leaves some out. The sample has about 130,000 clones. The material sequenced was PBMCs. Every receptor here comes from a man aged 30 to 39 in good health and CMV-seronegative.

The chain joins TRBV18 to TRBJ2-6, with a tentative D call TRBD1 (5 bases). V lost 3 bases and J lost 2, with 8 bases in between. The CDR3 has 15 amino acids. CDR1 is KGHSH and CDR2 is LQKENI in the germline V gene. CDR3 sequence: CASSPSGTGANVLTF. CDR3 nucleotides: TGTGCCAGCTCACCCTCAGGGACTGGGGCCAACGTCCTGACTTTC. Variable domain in full (rest from reference TRBV18 and TRBJ2-6): NAGVMQNPRHLVRRRGQEARLRCSPMKGHSHVYWYRQLPEEGLKFMVYLQKENIIDESGMPKERFSAEFPKEGPSILRIQQVVRGDSAAYFCASSPSGTGANVLTFGAGSRLTVL.

The V gene is TRBV19, the J gene TRBJ2-1; 16 nucleotides match TRBD2. The CDR3 runs to 18 residues. The germline gives CDR1 LNHDA, CDR2 SQIVND (reference sequence). V lost 5 bases, J lost 2 bases, and 6 bases stayed unmatched. The CDR3 sequence is CASSSPGLAGGPYNEQFF. The CDR3 DNA reads as TGTGCCAGTAGTTCGCCGGGACTAGCGGGAGGGCCCTACAATGAGCAGTTCTTC.

J is TRBJ2-2 and V is TRBV7-3; TRBD1 matches 8 bases. The CDR3 spans 15 residues. The ends lost 5 bases at V and 4 bases at J; junction bases unmatched: 6. From germline, CDR1 is SGHTA and CDR2 FQGTGA. The CDR3 DNA reads as TGTGCCAGCAGCGAGACAGGGGCGAGCACCGGGGAGCTGTTTTTT. Its protein product is CASSETGASTGELFF. Combining the CDR3 with reference TRBV7-3 and TRBJ2-2 gives the whole variable domain GAGVSQTPSNKVTEKGKYVELRCDPISGHTALYWYRQSLGQGPEFLIYFQGTGAADDSGLPNDRFFAVRPEGSVSTLKIQRTERGDSAVYLCASSETGASTGELFFGEGSRLTVL.

The rearrangement links TRBV9 to TRBJ1-1; 7 bases are a match to TRBD1. V lost 4 bases to trimming and J lost 0 bases; unmatched junction nucleotides: 6. CDR1 is SGDLS and CDR2 is YYNGEE in the germline V gene. The CDR3 has 15 residues. The CDR3 protein is CASSPTTGMNTEAFF. The CDR3 DNA reads TGTGCCAGCAGCCCGACGACAGGGATGAACACTGAAGCTTTCTTT.

The chain is built from TRBV11-2 and TRBJ2-7; 9 bases agree with TRBD2. Trimming removed 5 bases from V and 5 bases from J; junction bases left unmatched: 7. The CDR3 loop spans 14 amino acids. Germline loops: CDR1 SGHAT, CDR2 FQNNGV. The CDR3 nucleotides read TGTGCCAGCAGCGCAATAGCGGGAGAGCACGAGCAGTACTTC. Its translation: CASSAIAGEHEQYF.

The V gene is TRBV2, the J gene TRBJ1-1; tentative D call: TRBD1 (6 bases). The CDR3 contains 16 residues. Germline V gene data show CDR1 as SNHLY and CDR2 as FYNNEI. The germline V and J ends were trimmed by 6 bases and 4 bases, with 21 bases remaining between them. The CDR3 spells CASRTGQNLRGTEAFF. The CDR3 DNA reads as TGTGCCAGCAGGACAGGACAGAACCTAAGGGGCACTGAAGCTTTCTTT.

The chain combines TRBV2 with TRBJ2-1, with D possibly being TRBD1 (6 bases). The germline CDR1 and CDR2 sequences are SNHLY and FYNNEI. The CDR3 has 14 amino acids. V was shortened by 5 bases and J by 8 bases, with 16 bases between the two germline ends. CDR3 amino acids: CASSQAGTNDEQFF. The CDR3 DNA is TGTGCCAGCAGTCAGGCCGGGACAAATGATGAGCAGTTCTTC.

The chain combines TRBV5-5 with TRBJ1-1; possible D gene TRBD1, 5 bases. The CDR3 sequence is 14 residues long. CDR1 is SGHKS and CDR2 is YYEKEE in the germline V gene (reference sequence). V lost 3 bases and J 4 bases, leaving 13 bases between the germline ends. CDR3 loop: CASSSYRQSTEAFF. The CDR3 DNA follows: TGTGCCAGCAGCTCTTACCGACAGAGCACTGAAGCTTTCTTT.

CDR3 protein: CATSRGTGKEQYF. As DNA, the CDR3 is TGTGCCACCAGCAGAGGCACAGGGAAGGAGCAGTACTTC. V is TRBV15 and J is TRBJ2-7, with a tentative D call TRBD1 (6 bases). Germline CDR1 is LNHNV and CDR2 is YYDKDF (reference sequence). This CDR3 has 13 amino acids. V lost 1 base to trimming and J lost 7 bases, with 11 bases between them.

V usage is TRBV28 and J usage is TRBJ2-1; 8 nucleotides align to TRBD2. V lost 6 bases and J lost 4; bases outside the gene matches: 2. The germline gives CDR1 MDHEN, CDR2 SYDVKM. This CDR3 spans 13 amino acids. CDR3 sequence reads: CASRAGAYNEQFF. As DNA, the CDR3 is TGTGCCAGCAGAGCGGGAGCGTACAATGAGCAGTTCTTC.

The V gene is TRBV19, the J gene TRBJ2-2, with D perhaps TRBD2 (6 bases). CDR1 and CDR2 (germline): LNHDA, SQIVND (reference sequence). The CDR3 has 16 amino acids. The V gene lost 5 bases and the J gene lost 6 bases, with 19 bases spanning the gap. CDR3 nucleotides: TGTGCCAGTAGTTCTTCGGGACTTGGGGTCGCCGGGGAGCTGTTTTTT. Encoded protein: CASSSSGLGVAGELFF.

CDR3 residues: CASSLGVPGDPYEQYF. CDR3 nucleotides: TGCGCCAGCAGCTTGGGGGTCCCAGGGGATCCCTACGAGCAGTACTTC. The genes are TRBV5-1 and TRBJ2-5; possibly TRBD1 for D (6 bases). The DNA end is a closer match to TRBJ2-7, so the J assignment may be wrong. Germline CDR1 reads SGHRS; CDR2 reads YFSETQ. This CDR3 is 16 amino acids long.

The J gene is TRBJ1-3, the V gene TRBV18; D unclear. V dropped 2 bases and J dropped 0 bases, with 11 bases sitting between them. Germline assignment: CDR1 KGHSH and CDR2 LQKENI. This CDR3 contains 16 residues. DNA of the CDR3: TGTGCCAGCTCACCATCCCGGGTTTTCTCTGGAAACACCATATATTTT. Translation: CASSPSRVFSGNTIYF.

The chain employs TRBV18 and TRBJ1-6; 9 bases line up with TRBD1. CDR3 length: 18 residues. Germline CDR1 is KGHSH and CDR2 is LQKENI. Trimming cost V 1 base and J 9 bases; bases outside gene matches: 13. The CDR3 DNA sequence: TGTGCCAGCTCACCACACAAGCTTACAGGGGGCTTGGGTTCACCCCTCCACTTT. Protein product: CASSPHKLTGGLGSPLHF.

This rearrangement joins TRBV6-1 to TRBJ1-1; 12 nucleotides agree with TRBD1. The CDR3 has 15 amino acids. The germline gives CDR1 MNHNS, CDR2 SASEGT. V lost 6 bases, J lost 7 bases, and 9 bases stayed unmatched. CDR3 sequence reads: CASSASGTGGFEAFF. The CDR3 bases are TGTGCCAGCAGCGCGTCCGGGACAGGGGGCTTTGAAGCTTTCTTT.

The rearrangement links TRBV7-8 to TRBJ1-1; TRBD1 agrees at 8 bases. The CDR3 consists of 14 residues. After removal of 5 bases from V and 1 base from J, the junction contained 3 bases not matched to a gene. Germline V gene lookup returns CDR1 SGHVS and CDR2 FQNEAQ. In nucleotides, the CDR3 is TGTGCCAGCAGCACAGGACAGGGGAACACTGAAGCTTTCTTT. Translation gives CASSTGQGNTEAFF.

The chain recombines TRBV5-4 with TRBJ1-6, with D hard to call. CDR3 length equals 14 residues. Germline V lookup: CDR1 SGHNT, CDR2 YYREEE (reference sequence). Between the trimmed V and J ends, which lost 5 bases and 7 bases, there was a span of 13 bases. CDR3 protein: CASSRLVANSPLHF. The DNA for the CDR3 is TGTGCCAGCAGTCGTCTCGTAGCGAATTCACCCCTCCACTTT.

The chain employs TRBV5-6 and TRBJ2-1; 14 positions match TRBD2. The CDR3 extends over 16 amino acids. Germline V gene lookup returns CDR1 SGHDT and CDR2 YYEEEE. The ends lost 4 bases at V and 9 bases at J; junction bases unmatched: 9. The CDR3 nucleotides read TGTGCCAGCAGCCTAGGGACTAGCGGGAGTATAGGTGAGCAGTTCTTC. This encodes CASSLGTSGSIGEQFF.

V and J are TRBV7-9 and TRBJ2-2, with 12 bases lining up with TRBD2. The V segment lost 4 bases and the J segment 3 bases; nucleotides outside the gene matches: 6. The germline gives CDR1 SEHNR, CDR2 FQNEAQ (reference sequence). This CDR3 region has 17 residues. The CDR3 protein is CASSSRLAGDHTGELFF. The CDR3 DNA is TGTGCCAGCAGCTCCCGACTAGCGGGAGATCACACCGGGGAGCTGTTTTTT.

This rearrangement joins TRBV7-9 to TRBJ2-1, with D possibly matching TRBD2 (6 bases). Germline CDR1 is SEHNR and CDR2 is FQNEAQ (reference sequence). This CDR3 region has 14 residues. Between the trimmed V and J ends, which lost 2 bases and 4 bases, there was a span of 9 bases. CDR3 DNA: TGTGCCAGCAGCTTATTTGGGGGGTACAATGAGCAGTTCTTC. Its protein product is CASSLFGGYNEQFF.

The chain joins TRBV25-1 to TRBJ1-2; D is undetermined. The germline gives CDR1 MGHDK, CDR2 SYGVNS. This CDR3 spans 17 amino acids. The V gene lost 1 base and the J gene lost 4 bases, with 19 bases spanning the gap. As DNA, the CDR3 is TGTGCCAGCAGTGAATCCCCCCGAAGAGATTCTGGCTATGGCTACACCTTC. Its translation is CASSESPRRDSGYGYTF.

The chain couples TRBV7-9 to TRBJ2-7, with 7 bases fitting TRBD2. The germline V gene encodes CDR1 SEHNR and CDR2 FQNEAQ (reference sequence). The CDR3 sequence is 15 residues long. Germline trimming cut 6 bases from V and 3 bases from J; bases unmatched to any gene: 11. CDR3 amino acids: CASSHEAGEGYEQYF. The CDR3, as DNA: TGTGCCAGCAGTCATGAGGCGGGAGAGGGCTACGAGCAGTACTTC.

The chain carries TRBV7-3 and TRBJ2-1; 7 bases match TRBD2. Germline lookup yields CDR1 SGHTA and CDR2 FQGTGA. V lost 5 bases, J lost 4 bases, and 8 bases stayed unmatched. The CDR3 sequence is 15 residues long. This CDR3 reads CASSQTGGAYNEQFF. The CDR3 region has the DNA TGTGCCAGCAGCCAAACGGGAGGAGCGTACAATGAGCAGTTCTTC.

This sequence joins TRBV6-5 and TRBJ1-2; D is uncertain. CDR3 length: 15 amino acids. Trimming left V 2 bases short and J 0 bases short, with 10 bases between. In germline, CDR1 is MNHEY, CDR2 SVGAGI. This CDR3 reads CASSYRERSNYGYTF. In DNA form, the CDR3 reads TGTGCCAGCAGTTACAGGGAGAGATCTAACTATGGCTACACCTTC.

The chain joins TRBV19 to TRBJ1-1; a weak D match, TRBD1 (6 bases). Germline assignment: CDR1 LNHDA and CDR2 SQIVND (reference sequence). CDR3 length: 15 amino acids. V lost 0 bases and J 5 bases, leaving 13 bases between the germline ends. The CDR3, as DNA: TGTGCCAGTAGTATAGATCGAGAAGGGGGTACTGAAGCTTTCTTT. This translates into CASSIDREGGTEAFF.

The chain joins TRBV28 to TRBJ2-7; 9 bases align to TRBD2. The CDR3 spans 14 residues. The V gene end was trimmed by 8 bases and the J gene end by 0 bases; junction bases not matched to a gene: 5. Germline assignment: CDR1 MDHEN and CDR2 SYDVKM. The DNA of the CDR3 is TGTGCCAGCGGCTTAGCGGGGGCCTCCTACGAGCAGTACTTC. The encoded protein is CASGLAGASYEQYF.

V and J are TRBV5-1 and TRBJ2-2, with D possibly TRBD1 on 5 matching bases. The length of the CDR3 is 13 residues. V was trimmed by 7 bases and J by 6 bases, leaving 13 bases between them. CDR1 and CDR2 from the germline V gene are SGHRS and YFSETQ. CDR3 amino acids: CASLQEGAGELFF. Written as DNA, the CDR3 is TGCGCCAGCCTACAGGAAGGCGCCGGGGAGCTGTTTTTT.

The chain is built from TRBV9 and TRBJ2-3; possibly TRBD1 for D (6 bases). This CDR3 has 15 residues. The germline V gene encodes CDR1 SGDLS and CDR2 YYNGEE. The V gene lost 0 bases and the J gene lost 2 bases, with 10 bases spanning the gap. The CDR3, as DNA: TGTGCCAGCAGCGTAGGGCAGGGGACCACAGATACGCAGTATTTT. Amino acids: CASSVGQGTTDTQYF.